A selection of T cell receptor beta chains follows, all from one sample in a study of T cell responses to AZD1222 COVID-19 vaccine. Clones were sequenced by immunoSEQ multiplex PCR, and TCRdb holds only the in-frame ones, with some missing. This table holds more than 110,000 clones, 85% to 90% found once. The specimen comprised peripheral blood, sampled 28 days after the second AZD1222 dose. All receptors come from an adult who received the AZD1222 COVID-19 vaccine. Both conserved end residues are part of each CDR3. The D gene is left open where the match is weak. Only some rows state a clone size, as once, few, many or a class for expanded clones.

V	D	J	size	DNA	CDR3
TRBV5-4	TRBD2	TRBJ2-5	-	TGTGCCAGCAGCTTGGGAGCGGGGGGCTATGAGACCCAGTACTTC	CASSLGAGGYETQYF
TRBV28	-	TRBJ2-3	-	TGTGCCAGCAGTTTCGTCCGCGGTACGCAGTATTTT	CASSFVRGTQYF
TRBV10-1	-	TRBJ2-3	once	TGCGCCAGCAGTGAGTCGAGTCGGGGGACCCGGGATACGCAGTATTTT	CASSESSRGTRDTQYF
TRBV29-1	-	TRBJ1-1	-	TGCAGCGGCAGGGGCATGAACACTGAAGCTTTCTTT	CSGRGMNTEAFF
TRBV5-1	-	TRBJ2-1	once	TGCGCCAGCAGCTTGGCGGGGGTTGGACCGTACAATGAGCAGTTCTTC	CASSLAGVGPYNEQFF
TRBV7-9	TRBD1	TRBJ1-2	-	TGTGCCAGCAGCTACGGGACAGAGAATGGCTACACCTTC	CASSYGTENGYTF
TRBV3-1/TRBV3-2	-	TRBJ2-1	-	TGTGCCAGCAGCCAAGGAGGGACACTGGGGCAGTTCTTC	CASSQGGTLGQFF
TRBV7-2	-	TRBJ1-1	-	TGTGCCACCGGCGGCCGGATAAACACTGAAGCTTTCTTT	CATGGRINTEAFF
TRBV6-4	-	TRBJ2-1	-	TGTGCCAGCAGCGTAGGTGAGCAGTTCTTC	CASSVGEQFF
TRBV21-1	-	TRBJ1-2	-	TGTGCCAGCAGCAAAGAACAGTATAACTATGGCTACACTTTC	CASSKEQYNYGYTF
TRBV7-3	-	TRBJ1-1	once	TGTGCCAGCAGCTTAGGAGGCTCAGAGGGGGCTTTCTTT	CASSLGGSEGAFF
TRBV19	-	TRBJ2-7	-	TGTGCCAGTAGCGCAGTCCCAGGATCCTACGAGCAGTACTTC	CASSAVPGSYEQYF
TRBV24-1	TRBD1	TRBJ1-2	-	TGTGCCACCAGTGATTGGACAGGCTCTAATGGCTACACCTTC	CATSDWTGSNGYTF
TRBV19	-	TRBJ2-7	-	TGTGCCACCCGATCCGGACAAGCCTACGAGCAGTACTTC	CATRSGQAYEQYF
TRBV3-1/TRBV3-2	TRBD2	TRBJ2-1	-	TGTGCCAGCAGCCAAGATGCGGGGGGGTACAATGAGCAGTTCTTC	CASSQDAGGYNEQFF
TRBV21-1	-	TRBJ2-2	-	TGTGCCAGCAGCACCCGGGACAACCTGCAGACCGGGGAGCTGTTTTTT	CASSTRDNLQTGELFF
TRBV6-6	-	TRBJ1-6	-	TGTGCCAGCAGTTACGGTCAGGGGCCCCCTCTCTCACCCCTCCACTTT	CASSYGQGPPLSPLHF
TRBV19	TRBD2	TRBJ2-2	-	TGTGCCAGTAGGGGGAATAGCGGGAGTTTCGGGGAGCTGTTTTTT	CASRGNSGSFGELFF
TRBV30	-	TRBJ2-7	few	TGTGCCTGGAGATTACCGGGAATCCACTACGAGCAGTACTTC	CAWRLPGIHYEQYF
TRBV5-3	TRBD2	TRBJ2-7	-	TGTGCCAGAAGCCGCAAGGGGGTAGCGGGAGGGTACGAGCAGTACTTC	CARSRKGVAGGYEQYF
TRBV4-2	TRBD2	TRBJ2-7	-	TGTGCCAGCAGCCAAGGACTAGCGGTCTACGAGCAGTACTTC	CASSQGLAVYEQYF
TRBV24-1	-	TRBJ1-5	-	TGTGCCACCAGACCTATCCGTAATCAGCCCCAGCATTTT	CATRPIRNQPQHF
TRBV5-6	TRBD1	TRBJ2-7	-	TGTGCCAGCAGCGCCGGGACAGGGAGTACCGACGAGCAGTACTTC	CASSAGTGSTDEQYF
TRBV28	TRBD1	TRBJ1-2	-	TGTGCCAGCAGATCCGGGGACAGCACTATGTCGAGCTACACCTTC	CASRSGDSTMSSYTF
TRBV28	TRBD1	TRBJ2-7	few	TGTGCCACGACAGGGGGGAGGGACTACGAGCAGTACTTC	CATTGGRDYEQYF
TRBV27	-	TRBJ1-2	-	TGTGCCAGCAGTTCACTTGGGACTAACTATGGCTACACCTTC	CASSSLGTNYGYTF
TRBV7-2	-	TRBJ1-2	few	TGTGCCAGCAGCTTTCGCCCGGGACCTAACTATGGCTACACCTTC	CASSFRPGPNYGYTF
TRBV25-1	-	TRBJ1-2	-	TGTGCCAGCAGTGACTACAGGAATTACTATGGCTACACCTTC	CASSDYRNYYGYTF
TRBV5-8	-	TRBJ1-5	-	TGTGCCAGCAGCTTGGATTTCGGGACGGGGGATCAGCCCCAGCATTTT	CASSLDFGTGDQPQHF
TRBV7-9	-	TRBJ2-7	-	TGTGCCAGCAGCCTCCAGGATGCCTACGAGCAGTACTTC	CASSLQDAYEQYF
TRBV25-1	-	TRBJ2-2	-	TGTGCCAGCAGGAACACCGGGGAGCTGTTTTTT	CASRNTGELFF
TRBV5-5	-	TRBJ1-3	-	TGTGCCAGCAGCTTGGATGGGGCAGGGTCAGGAGCTGGAAACACCATATATTTT	CASSLDGAGSGAGNTIYF
TRBV24-1	-	TRBJ1-4	-	TGTGCCACCAGTGATTCAGGGCCGACGAACAATGAAAAACTGTTTTTT	CATSDSGPTNNEKLFF
TRBV6-5	-	TRBJ1-5	-	TGTGCTATTGAAATGGGGGTCGGAAGACAGCCCCAGCATTTT	CAIEMGVGRQPQHF
TRBV12-3/TRBV12-4	-	TRBJ1-2	-	TGTGCCAGCAGTTTTAGTAGCTATGGCTACACCTTC	CASSFSSYGYTF
TRBV18	-	TRBJ2-2	-	TGTGCCAGCTCACCAGGTGGCAGAAACACCGGGGAGCTGTTTTTT	CASSPGGRNTGELFF
TRBV2	-	TRBJ1-2	-	TGTGCCAGCAGTCCCGGACGGGACTATGGCTACACCTTC	CASSPGRDYGYTF
TRBV28	-	TRBJ2-3	-	TGTGCCAGCAGTTTATGGGGGGGAACCGCCGAGGATACGCAGTATTTT	CASSLWGGTAEDTQYF
TRBV10-1	-	TRBJ2-1	-	TGCGCCAGCAGTGAGAAGCGGACCTGGTACAATGAGCAGTTCTTC	CASSEKRTWYNEQFF
TRBV10-1	-	TRBJ2-1	-	TGCGCCAGCAGTGAAGGCACTCCGGGGGAGCAGTTCTTC	CASSEGTPGEQFF
TRBV5-1	-	TRBJ1-3	-	TGCGCCAGCAGCTTGGGGGGTTCTGGAAACACCATATATTTT	CASSLGGSGNTIYF
TRBV10-3	-	TRBJ1-4	-	TGTGCCATCAGTGAGTCGGGGGGACCTTCGAAGGAAAAACTGTTTTTT	CAISESGGPSKEKLFF
TRBV11-3	TRBD2	TRBJ2-4	few	TGTGCCAGCAGCTTAATCCTAGCGGGAGCGAGTGGAACCAAAAACATTCAGTACTTC	CASSLILAGASGTKNIQYF
TRBV6-4	TRBD2	TRBJ2-1	once	TGTGCCAGCAGCGGGGACTACTTCAGCAATGAGCAGTTCTTC	CASSGDYFSNEQFF
TRBV12-3/TRBV12-4	-	TRBJ1-2	-	TGTGCCAGCGACCCACAGGGAACTGGCTACACCTTC	CASDPQGTGYTF